This TCR beta chain is from a study of shared clonotypes between healthy human individuals. Study in general: CD8 memory received one plate per donor, CD8 naive two, CD4 memory three and CD4 naive three. Study conclusions and caveats: Naive CD4 clonotype sharing across a few donors was about 5%. Naive subsets tended to show greater estimated richness than memory subsets.

TCRdb keeps only in-frame clones here, not all; method: immunoSEQ multiplex PCR. Here the sample spans 550,000 to 700,000 clones, around three quarters being singletons. The donor population consisted of healthy HIV-negative adults with no recent acute infections or vaccinations. From germline, CDR1 is MNHNY and CDR2 SVGAGI (reference sequence). CDR3 length: 15 amino acids. V lost 5 bases, J lost 0 bases, and 13 bases lay in between. About this clone itself: What it binds is unknown.

Material for sequencing was memory CD4+ T cells sorted from blood. Subset described: CD45RA-negative fraction. The gene calls are TRBV6-6 and TRBJ2-5, with no clear D. The clonotype comes from a woman in her twenties or thirties in good health. The CDR3 nucleotides read TGTGCCAGCAGTCCCGGGCAGGCCTACCAAGAGACCCAGTACTTC. This encodes CASSPGQAYQETQYF.